The 18 T cell receptor beta chains below were found in one sample sequenced in a study of blood T cell repertoires in COVID-19. The method was immunoSEQ multiplex PCR; TCRdb's version includes in-frame clones alone and lacks a portion of them. Of approximately 190,000 clones in the sample, roughly four fifths were seen once. Sample: peripheral blood. Source of these receptors: a woman between 70 and 85 years old with active or convalescent COVID-19.

The V call is TRBV6-5, the J call TRBJ2-7, with 9 bases aligning to TRBD1. The CDR3 is 14 amino acids. From germline, CDR1 is MNHEY and CDR2 SVGAGI. V dropped 6 bases and J dropped 6; count of bases not matched to a gene: 9. The CDR3 nucleotides read TGTGCCAGCAGGAGCGGGACAGGGCGTCCCGAGCAGTACTTC. Translation gives CASRSGTGRPEQYF.

The chain couples TRBV2 to TRBJ1-5; a weak D match, TRBD1 (6 bases). The CDR3 loop spans 16 amino acids. Germline values: CDR1 SNHLY, CDR2 FYNNEI. The ends were cut back, 8 bases at V and 3 bases at J, with 20 bases in the middle. The CDR3 reads CASRSRGGAFNQPQHF. CDR3 nucleotide sequence: TGTGCCAGCCGTAGTAGGGGGGGGGCCTTCAATCAGCCCCAGCATTTT.

The rearrangement uses TRBV30 and TRBJ2-5; 13 nucleotides align to TRBD2. The CDR3 sequence is 15 residues long. Looked up from germline, CDR1 is GTSNPN and CDR2 is SVGIG (reference sequence). Trimming took 3 bases from V and 5 from J; bases not matched to a gene: 6. CDR3 DNA: TGTGCCTGGAGCGCAACTAGCGGGAGGGGGGAGACCCAGTACTTC. It is translated as CAWSATSGRGETQYF.

The chain links TRBV10-3 to TRBJ1-6; the D gene is possibly TRBD1 (6 bases). Per germline, CDR1 ENHRY and CDR2 SYGVKD. Trimming took 4 bases from V and 7 from J, leaving 14 bases between them. This CDR3 comprises 15 residues. This CDR3 reads CAISVRQAANSPLHF. DNA for the CDR3: TGTGCCATCAGTGTCCGACAGGCAGCGAATTCACCCCTCCACTTT.

There are a few counts of this clone. V usage is TRBV7-2 and J usage is TRBJ1-2, with D possibly matching TRBD1 (6 bases). V lost 3 bases, J lost 4 bases, and 12 bases lay in between. CDR1 and CDR2 (germline): SGHTA, FQGNSA. This CDR3 has 14 amino acids. The CDR3 sequence: CASSFGGQSYGYTF. The CDR3 DNA reads as TGTGCCAGCAGCTTCGGGGGGCAGAGCTATGGCTACACCTTC.

CDR3 in DNA: TGTGCCTGCTTGGGACAGGGGAATTCACCCCTCCACTTT. Its protein product is CACLGQGNSPLHF. The gene calls are TRBV30 and TRBJ1-6, with TRBD1 identical over 10 bases. The trim removed 6 bases at V and 7 bases at J, leaving 3 bases unmatched. The germline gives CDR1 GTSNPN, CDR2 SVGIG (reference sequence). The CDR3 is 13 residues long.

The CDR3 spells CASSRRDNQETQYF. CDR3 bases: TGTGCCAGTAGTCGCCGGGACAACCAAGAGACCCAGTACTTC. The V call is TRBV19, the J call TRBJ2-5, with a possible D match to TRBD1 (6 bases). CDR1 is LNHDA and CDR2 is SQIVND in the germline V gene (reference sequence). There are 14 residues in the CDR3. Trimming cost V 5 bases and J 0 bases, with 10 bases left between them.

The chain combines TRBV7-9 with TRBJ2-2; unclear D gene. The germline V gene has CDR1 SEHNR and CDR2 FQNEAQ (reference sequence). V was pared by 1 base and J by 7 bases, with 4 bases between. The CDR3 consists of 12 residues. CDR3 in DNA: TGTGCCAGCAGCTTAGTCGTCGGGGAGCTGTTTTTT. It codes for CASSLVVGELFF.

The chain carries TRBV11-2 and TRBJ2-7; D gene unclear. This CDR3 has 11 amino acids. V lost 6 bases and J lost 7, with 10 bases in between. The germline V gene has CDR1 SGHAT and CDR2 FQNNGV. The CDR3 loop reads CASSTLLEQYF. The CDR3 DNA is TGTGCCAGCAGTACTCTGTTGGAGCAGTACTTC.

DNA of the CDR3: TGTGCCAGCAGCCCACCTGGGAAGGGGCAGAACACTGAAGCTTTCTTT. It specifies CASSPPGKGQNTEAFF. V usage is TRBV11-2 and J usage is TRBJ1-1, with D possibly being TRBD1 (5 bases). The V gene lost 5 bases and the J gene lost 1 base, with 17 bases spanning the gap. Germline CDR1 is SGHAT and CDR2 is FQNNGV. The CDR3 extends over 16 amino acids.

The rearrangement joins TRBV7-3 to TRBJ2-3, with D perhaps matching TRBD2 (5 bases). CDR3 length equals 13 residues. V shed 3 bases and J shed 6 bases, with 10 bases lying between them. Germline CDR1 reads SGHTA; CDR2 reads FQGTGA. The CDR3 region is CASSFRRGDTQYF. Here the CDR3 DNA reads TGTGCCAGCAGCTTCCGCCGCGGGGATACGCAGTATTTT.

The chain is built from TRBV19 and TRBJ2-7, with D unclear. The V gene lost 7 bases and the J gene lost 7 bases, with 20 bases spanning the gap. Germline CDR1 is LNHDA and CDR2 is SQIVND (reference sequence). The CDR3 has 14 residues. CDR3 sequence reads: CASTTQIPSGEQYF. The CDR3, as DNA: TGTGCCAGTACCACACAGATACCCTCAGGAGAGCAGTACTTC.

The chain couples TRBV7-9 to TRBJ2-3; 9 bases map to TRBD2. Germline CDR1 SEHNR, CDR2 FQNEAQ (reference sequence). V lost 2 bases to trimming and J lost 1 base; unmatched junction nucleotides: 7. The CDR3 contains 17 residues. The CDR3 bases are TGTGCCAGCAGCTTACGAGCTAGCGGGAAAGGCACAGATACGCAGTATTTT. It specifies CASSLRASGKGTDTQYF.

This chain joins TRBV7-6 and TRBJ2-1; 7 nucleotides match TRBD2. J lost 8 bases, V lost 7 bases, and 11 bases had no gene match. CDR1 SGHVS and CDR2 FNYEAQ come from the germline V gene. This CDR3 comprises 14 residues. The DNA for the CDR3 is TGTGCCAGCACTCCCGAGACTAGCTTCTATGAGCAGTTCTTC. As protein: CASTPETSFYEQFF.

This clone was counted only a few times. The chain has TRBV30 and TRBJ1-5; D perhaps matches TRBD1 (5 bases). Trimming took off 2 bases at V and 10 bases at J, with 18 bases between the two ends. From germline, CDR1 is GTSNPN and CDR2 SVGIG (reference sequence). The CDR3 sequence is 14 residues long. DNA for the CDR3: TGTGCCTGGAGTTGGGGGGAAACAATCAGCCCCCAGCATTTT. Translation: CAWSWGETISPQHF.

CDR3 region: CASSRGSGDSYEQYF. For the CDR3, the DNA is TGTGCCAGCAGTCGGGGGTCCGGGGATAGTTACGAGCAGTACTTC. The rearrangement links TRBV28 to TRBJ2-7; a possible D gene is TRBD2 (6 bases). V was clipped by 5 bases and J by 4 bases, with 18 bases between them. Germline lookup yields CDR1 MDHEN and CDR2 SYDVKM. This CDR3 contains 15 residues. The whole variable domain, remainder taken from reference TRBV28 and TRBJ2-7, is DVKVTQSSRYLVKRTGEKVFLECVQDMDHENMFWYRQDPGLGLRLIYFSYDVKMKEKGDIPEGYSVSREKKERFSLILESASTNQTSMYLCASSRGSGDSYEQYFGPGTRLTVT.

This chain joins TRBV11-3 and TRBJ1-1; no firm D call. Trimming removed 5 bases at V and 7 bases at J, with 14 bases between. Germline CDR1 SGHNT, CDR2 YENEEA. This CDR3 has 13 amino acids. CDR3 region: CASSPTRNGEAFF. CDR3 sequence (DNA): TGTGCCAGCAGCCCGACTAGGAACGGTGAAGCTTTCTTT.

This clone was observed a single time. Written as DNA, the CDR3 is TGTGCCAGCAGCTCGCCCGGGACAGCTAACTATGGCTACACCTTC. Amino acid sequence: CASSSPGTANYGYTF. This chain connects TRBV5-8 to TRBJ1-2, with 7 bases matching TRBD1. The CDR3 sequence is 15 residues long. With 3 bases clipped from V and 0 bases from J, the junction kept 5 bases outside the gene matches. Germline values: CDR1 SGHTS, CDR2 YDEGEE.